These T cell receptor beta chains were read from a single sample in a study of glioma-infiltrating T cells after dendritic cell vaccination. Some clones are missing from TCRdb's copy, which holds only in-frame ones; the method was immunoSEQ multiplex PCR. The sample carries 90,000 to 95,000 clones, 81% recorded once. The source material was blood, sampled after dendritic cell vaccination. Every receptor here comes from a human donor with glioblastoma. Both conserved end residues are part of each CDR3. Each record gives: clone size, CDR3 length, D gene, J gene, V gene, CDR3 protein, CDR3 DNA. The D gene is left open where the match is weak. The size of a clone is reported for some rows only, either as once, few or many, or as a class for expanded clones.

- | 15 | TRBD2 | TRBJ2-3 | TRBV10-1 | CASSVGLAGTDTQYF | TGCGCCAGCAGTGTGGGACTAGCGGGCACAGATACGCAGTATTTT
- | 15 | TRBD1 | TRBJ1-5 | TRBV9 | CASSPSGDSYQPQHF | TGTGCCAGCAGCCCTAGTGGGGACAGCTATCAGCCCCAGCATTTT
- | 15 | - | TRBJ2-7 | TRBV6-1 | CASSEAAGTSYEQYF | TGTGCCAGCAGTGAAGCGGCAGGAACTTCCTACGAGCAGTACTTC
- | 13 | - | TRBJ2-2 | TRBV5-4 | CASNKPTGGELFF | TGTGCCAGCAATAAACCGACGGGCGGGGAGCTGTTTTTT
- | 14 | TRBD1 | TRBJ1-2 | TRBV28 | CAIPAGGANYGYTF | TGTGCCATTCCGGCAGGGGGAGCTAACTATGGCTACACCTTC
- | 14 | - | TRBJ2-7 | TRBV5-1 | CASSLDAGANEQYF | TGCGCCAGCAGCTTGGATGCGGGGGCTAACGAGCAGTACTTC
- | 14 | TRBD2 | TRBJ2-1 | TRBV10-2 | CASAGTSGLEEQFF | TGCGCCAGCGCCGGGACTAGCGGTCTGGAAGAGCAGTTCTTC
- | 14 | - | TRBJ1-5 | TRBV5-6 | CASSFSGTLQPQHF | TGTGCCAGCAGCTTTTCCGGGACACTTCAGCCCCAGCATTTT
- | 15 | - | TRBJ1-1 | TRBV4-1 | CASSQDVGVNTEAFF | TGCGCCAGCAGCCAAGATGTCGGAGTGAACACTGAAGCTTTCTTT
- | 14 | - | TRBJ1-5 | TRBV2 | CASKTEYSNQPQHF | TGTGCCAGCAAAACAGAGTATAGCAATCAGCCCCAGCATTTT
- | 16 | TRBD2 | TRBJ2-5 | TRBV14 | CASSHMGLAVQETQYF | TGTGCCAGCAGCCATATGGGACTAGCGGTCCAAGAGACCCAGTACTTC
- | 14 | - | TRBJ1-1 | TRBV7-9 | CASSSGGAGTEAFF | TGTGCCAGCAGCTCGGGGGGGGCTGGGACTGAAGCTTTCTTT
- | 11 | TRBD1 | TRBJ1-2 | TRBV2 | CASTGGYGYTF | TGTGCCAGCACAGGGGGTTATGGCTACACCTTC
- | 11 | - | TRBJ2-7 | TRBV29-1 | CSVGSGGEQYF | TGCAGCGTTGGATCCGGAGGGGAGCAGTACTTC
few | 11 | - | TRBJ2-7 | TRBV29-1 | CSVDTGYEQYF | TGCAGCGTTGATACAGGCTACGAGCAGTACTTC
- | 14 | - | TRBJ1-5 | TRBV27 | CASSIKGGDQPQHF | TGTGCCAGCAGCATCAAGGGGGGGGATCAGCCCCAGCATTTT
- | 14 | TRBD1 | TRBJ1-1 | TRBV2 | CASRLQGAGTEAFF | TGTGCCAGCAGACTACAGGGGGCAGGTACTGAAGCTTTCTTT
- | 16 | TRBD2 | TRBJ2-1 | TRBV7-9 | CASSLNSGRARNEQFF | TGTGCCAGCAGCCTCAATAGCGGGAGGGCCAGGAATGAGCAGTTCTTC
- | 16 | TRBD2 | TRBJ2-7 | TRBV5-1 | CASSPMGLAGGYEQYF | TGCGCCAGCAGCCCAATGGGACTAGCGGGGGGGTACGAGCAGTACTTC
- | 11 | - | TRBJ1-2 | TRBV2 | CASSRKPGYTF | TGTGCCAGCAGCAGGAAACCTGGCTACACCTTC
once | 14 | - | TRBJ1-5 | TRBV27 | CASSPGQPFQPQHF | TGTGCCAGCAGTCCAGGACAGCCCTTCCAGCCCCAGCATTTT
- | 14 | - | TRBJ1-1 | TRBV13 | CASRRQVLVVEAFF | TGTGCCAGCAGACGACAGGTCCTTGTCGTTGAAGCTTTCTTT